This TCR beta chain was captured by sequencing in a study of vaccination and CD4 T cells after COVID-19. Whole-study context: Recovered patients in the cohort numbered six men and four women, two of them Hispanic. Overlapping spike peptides of SARS-CoV-2, HCoV-NL63, HCoV-OC43 and HCoV-229E stimulated the cells. The interval from dose two to post-vaccine sampling had a median of approximately 73 days, and it ranged from 14 to 241.

The Oncomine TCR Beta short-read assay generated sequence data from the DNA of cultured CD4+ T cells. TCRdb fed the PCR reads into MiXCR, producing one record per CDR3 protein. The sample gives around 7,600 distinct CDR3 sequences, about 50% of which show up once; about 24% is in the top ten. The CDR3 totals 14 residues. V lost 1 base, J lost 8 bases, and 11 bases lay in between. The sample's treatment: approximately 9-day PBMC culture with coronavirus spike peptide pools or control peptides (ViraFEST assay). CD4+ T lymphocytes from the unexposed donor were collected before the COVID-19 pandemic (2011-2018). In regard to this clonotype: Its antigen is not identified.

Material: CD4+ T cells from blood, cultured in vitro. The rearrangement uses TRBV12-3 or TRBV12-4 and TRBJ2-2; D not resolved. The source is a human donor in good health. The CDR3 loop reads CASSLGTVGGELFF. Here the CDR3 DNA reads TGTGCCAGCAGTTTAGGGACGGTAGGAGGGGAGCTGTTTTTT.